A single T cell receptor (beta chain) is shown here with its context. The sample originates from a study of shared clonotypes between healthy human individuals. Sequencing was performed with immunoSEQ multiplex PCR; in TCRdb, only in-frame clones are kept and a portion is missing. The repertoire holds about 1.1 million clones, with approximately 80% as singletons. V lost 3 bases, J lost 4 bases, and 14 bases lay in between. The CDR3 covers 15 residues. Germline V lookup: CDR1 MNHNS, CDR2 SASEGT. V gene TRBV6-1 combines with J gene TRBJ2-3, with D tentatively TRBD1 (5 bases). The sequence derives from a man aged 18 to 29 in good health. Some clones in this sample may be carry-over from other donors' samples. Sequenced sample: memory CD4+ T cells from PBMCs. Subset meaning: CD45RA-negative fraction. CDR3 protein: CASSESRGWADTQYF. The CDR3 DNA sequence: TGTGCCAGCAGTGAGAGTAGGGGATGGGCAGATACGCAGTATTTT.